A selection of T cell receptor beta chains follows, all from one sample in a study of blood T cells in healthy people across ages. One entry per CDR3 protein results from TCRdb running MiXCR on the 5' RACE reads. The repertoire consists of about 930,000 distinct CDR3 sequences, with approximately 32% occurring once and the leading ten covering roughly 10%. Another study also made use of these data, one on T cells of mothers and their children.

Sequenced input: blood. Every receptor here comes from a woman aged 40 to 50 in good health. CDR3s include the opening cysteine and the closing phenylalanine or tryptophan. The order of the fields is V gene, clone size, CDR3 length, D gene, J gene, CDR3 protein, CDR3 DNA. The D gene is left open where the match is weak. Expanded clones get a size class; other rows say once, few or many, or leave the size out.

v_gene: TRBV12-3/TRBV12-4
abundance: few
len: 14
d_gene: TRBD1
j_gene: TRBJ1-1
CDR3aa: CATRGGFLNTEAFF
CDR3nt: TGTGCCACCCGAGGGGGCTTCTTAAACACTGAAGCTTTCTTT

v_gene: TRBV14
abundance: -
len: 15
d_gene: -
j_gene: TRBJ1-2
CDR3aa: CASSPTRGGAYGYTF
CDR3nt: TGTGCCAGCAGCCCGACGCGGGGGGGGGCCTATGGCTACACCTTC

v_gene: TRBV28
abundance: few
len: 15
d_gene: -
j_gene: TRBJ2-4
CDR3aa: CASSIGGPFEDIQYF
CDR3nt: TGTGCCAGCAGCATTGGCGGGCCTTTTGAGGACATTCAGTACTTC

v_gene: TRBV28
abundance: -
len: 16
d_gene: TRBD2
j_gene: TRBJ2-1
CDR3aa: CASSLLAGNSYNEQFF
CDR3nt: TGTGCCAGCAGTTTACTAGCGGGGAACTCCTACAATGAGCAGTTCTTC

v_gene: TRBV3-1
abundance: -
len: 14
d_gene: -
j_gene: TRBJ1-4
CDR3aa: CASRQNRVNEKLFF
CDR3nt: TGTGCCAGCAGACAAAACAGGGTTAATGAAAAACTGTTTTTT

v_gene: TRBV12-3/TRBV12-4
abundance: few
len: 11
d_gene: -
j_gene: TRBJ1-2
CDR3aa: CASTPSGGYTF
CDR3nt: TGTGCCAGTACCCCATCAGGAGGCTACACCTTC

v_gene: TRBV7-8
abundance: -
len: 15
d_gene: -
j_gene: TRBJ1-6
CDR3aa: CASSFRVIYNSPLHF
CDR3nt: TGTGCCAGCAGCTTTCGAGTAATCTATAATTCACCCCTCCACTTT

v_gene: TRBV11-3
abundance: -
len: 15
d_gene: -
j_gene: TRBJ2-2
CDR3aa: CASSSGITNTGELFF
CDR3nt: TGTGCCAGCAGCTCCGGGATTACCAACACCGGGGAGCTGTTTTTT

v_gene: TRBV15
abundance: -
len: 15
d_gene: -
j_gene: TRBJ1-6
CDR3aa: CATSRGTSNNSPLHF
CDR3nt: TGTGCCACCAGCAGAGGGACATCGAATAATTCACCCCTCCACTTT

v_gene: TRBV5-1
abundance: many
len: 15
d_gene: TRBD2
j_gene: TRBJ2-7
CDR3aa: CASSLMGLAGDEQYF
CDR3nt: TGCGCCAGCAGCTTGATGGGACTAGCGGGGGACGAGCAGTACTTC

v_gene: TRBV7-2
abundance: -
len: 14
d_gene: TRBD1
j_gene: TRBJ2-3
CDR3aa: CASGDRYSTDTQYF
CDR3nt: TGTGCCAGCGGGGACAGATATAGCACAGATACGCAGTATTTT

v_gene: TRBV7-9
abundance: few
len: 12
d_gene: -
j_gene: TRBJ1-4
CDR3aa: CASNGAEEKLFF
CDR3nt: TGTGCCAGCAACGGAGCGGAGGAAAAACTGTTTTTT

v_gene: TRBV20-1
abundance: few
len: 8
d_gene: -
j_gene: TRBJ2-3
CDR3aa: CSDDTQYF
CDR3nt: TGCAGTGATGATACGCAGTATTTT

v_gene: TRBV3-1
abundance: -
len: 14
d_gene: TRBD1
j_gene: TRBJ2-7
CDR3aa: CSSSPGQGAYEQYF
CDR3nt: TGTTCCAGCAGCCCCGGACAGGGGGCCTACGAGCAGTACTTC

v_gene: TRBV6-5
abundance: -
len: 17
d_gene: TRBD1
j_gene: TRBJ2-2
CDR3aa: CASSYGTGDTNTGELFF
CDR3nt: TGTGCCAGCAGTTATGGGACAGGGGACACGAACACCGGGGAGCTGTTTTTT

v_gene: TRBV5-1
abundance: few
len: 16
d_gene: TRBD1
j_gene: TRBJ1-6
CDR3aa: CASSLGQGSGNSPLHF
CDR3nt: TGCGCCAGCAGCTTGGGACAGGGGAGCGGTAATTCACCCCTCCACTTT

v_gene: TRBV5-6
abundance: -
len: 16
d_gene: -
j_gene: TRBJ2-5
CDR3aa: CASSLSPQGWQETQYF
CDR3nt: TGTGCCAGCAGCTTGTCCCCACAGGGATGGCAAGAGACCCAGTACTTC